These 13 T cell receptor beta chains originate from one sample sequenced in a study of immune cell composition in non-small cell lung cancer. Sequenced by immunoSEQ multiplex PCR; TCRdb stores in-frame clones only, minus some. The table lists about 4,900 clones, roughly 80% of them singletons. The sample was lung tumor tissue. The receptors come from a human donor with non-small cell lung cancer.

This clone was detected once. V is TRBV7-2 and J is TRBJ1-5; D might be TRBD1 (5 bases). The CDR3 extends over 15 amino acids. V lost 3 bases to trimming and J lost 2 bases, with 11 bases between them. Per germline, CDR1 SGHTA and CDR2 FQGNSA. DNA for the CDR3: TGTGCCAGCAGCTTCTTAATAGGGGGCAATCAGCCCCAGCATTTT. As protein: CASSFLIGGNQPQHF.

The chain carries TRBV9 and TRBJ2-2; D unresolved. CDR1 and CDR2 (germline): SGDLS, YYNGEE. The V end was cut by 3 bases, the J end by 2 bases, with 11 bases between. The CDR3 sequence is 15 residues long. For the CDR3, the DNA is TGTGCCAGCAGCGAGGGTCGGCTAAACACCGGGGAGCTGTTTTTT. Translation: CASSEGRLNTGELFF.

This chain uses TRBV11-3 with TRBJ2-1; 9 positions match TRBD2. This CDR3 is built from 15 residues. CDR1 is SGHNT, CDR2 YENEEA, per germline. J gave up 5 bases and V 5 bases, and 7 bases lay outside the gene matches. The CDR3 protein is CASSPWTSDHNEQFF. The DNA of the CDR3 is TGTGCCAGCAGCCCATGGACTAGCGACCACAATGAGCAGTTCTTC.

The chain couples TRBV7-9 to TRBJ1-1; 8 bases are a match to TRBD1. Germline loops: CDR1 SEHNR, CDR2 FQNEAQ (reference sequence). V dropped 7 bases and J dropped 8; count of bases not matched to a gene: 21. The CDR3 consists of 17 residues. The CDR3 reads CASIGRQGPRGTREAFF. CDR3 sequence (DNA): TGTGCCAGCATAGGAAGACAGGGGCCTAGGGGGACGAGAGAAGCTTTCTTT.

This chain links TRBV27 with TRBJ1-2; D is possibly TRBD1 (6 bases). Per the germline V gene, CDR1 is MNHEY and CDR2 is SMNVEV (reference sequence). This CDR3 has 13 amino acids. V shed 5 bases and J shed 3 bases, with 10 bases lying between them. In DNA, the CDR3 is TGTGCCAGCAGTCCTACAGGGTACTATGGCTACACCTTC. This encodes CASSPTGYYGYTF.

The genes are TRBV29-1 and TRBJ2-2, with TRBD1 matching over 9 bases. This CDR3 has 13 amino acids. Unmatched junction bases numbered 5, after V lost 6 bases and J lost 6 bases. CDR1 is SQVTM and CDR2 is ANQGSEA in the germline V gene. CDR3 amino acids: CSVGQGSAGELFF. In nucleotides, the CDR3 is TGCAGCGTAGGACAGGGGAGCGCCGGGGAGCTGTTTTTT.

The chain links TRBV5-1 to TRBJ1-6; D ambiguous. Trimming left V 0 bases short and J 7 bases short, with 2 bases between. Germline V gives CDR1 SGHRS, CDR2 YFSETQ. This CDR3 has 12 residues. The CDR3 loop reads CASSLENSPLHF. The DNA of the CDR3 is TGCGCCAGCAGCTTGGAGAATTCACCCCTCCACTTT.

The chain joins TRBV19 to TRBJ2-2; 11 bases are a match to TRBD1. V dropped 5 bases and J dropped 0; count of bases not matched to a gene: 5. This CDR3 region has 17 residues. Germline-derived CDR1 and CDR2 are LNHDA and SQIVND (reference sequence). In nucleotides, the CDR3 is TGTGCCAGTAGTCTCCGGGGACAGGGGGCGAACACCGGGGAGCTGTTTTTT. This translates into CASSLRGQGANTGELFF.

The chain uses TRBV5-1 and TRBJ2-1; D unresolved. Germline values: CDR1 SGHRS, CDR2 YFSETQ. V lost 0 bases and J 4 bases, leaving 11 bases between the germline ends. CDR3 length: 15 amino acids. The CDR3 DNA is TGCGCCAGCAGCTTGGCGGCGCACCGGTACAATGAGCAGTTCTTC. This gives the protein CASSLAAHRYNEQFF.

This clone was seen once. The chain links TRBV2 to TRBJ1-4; D not certain. The germline V and J ends were trimmed by 6 bases and 3 bases, with 11 bases remaining between them. The germline CDR1 and CDR2 sequences are SNHLY and FYNNEI. The CDR3 covers 14 residues. The DNA for the CDR3 is TGTGCCAGCAGCACGGCGGGGTCTAATGAAAAACTGTTTTTT. As protein: CASSTAGSNEKLFF.

This chain connects TRBV5-6 to TRBJ2-3; 8 bases match TRBD1. J lost 2 bases, V lost 2 bases, and 7 bases had no gene match. Germline CDR1 and CDR2: SGHDT and YYEEEE. This CDR3 has 16 residues. Written as DNA, the CDR3 is TGTGCCAGCAGCTTCCCTCGGGACAGGTCCACAGATACGCAGTATTTT. This translates into CASSFPRDRSTDTQYF. The full variable domain, its missing parts supplied by reference TRBV5-6 and TRBJ2-3, is DAGVTQSPTHLIKTRGQQVTLRCSPKSGHDTVSWYQQALGQGPQFIFQYYEEEERQRGNFPDRFSGHQFPNYSSELNVNALLLGDSALYLCASSFPRDRSTDTQYFGPGTRLTVL.

The J gene is TRBJ2-5, the V gene TRBV7-7; 9 nucleotides match TRBD1. With V trimmed by 5 bases and J by 4 bases, 8 bases remained unmatched. The length of the CDR3 is 15 residues. Germline V gene sequence: CDR1 SSHAT, CDR2 FNYEAQ (reference sequence). This chain's CDR3 is CASSKGQGVGETQYF. CDR3 sequence (DNA): TGTGCCAGCAGCAAGGGACAGGGAGTAGGAGAGACCCAGTACTTC.

The chain recombines TRBV5-1 with TRBJ1-1; 11 bases match TRBD1. J was trimmed by 4 bases and V by 4 bases; bases with no gene match: 12. Germline V gene sequence: CDR1 SGHRS, CDR2 YFSETQ. This CDR3 spans 17 amino acids. The CDR3 region is CASSRSGTGGVGTEAFF. As DNA, the CDR3 is TGCGCCAGCAGCCGTTCGGGGACAGGGGGGGTCGGCACTGAAGCTTTCTTT.